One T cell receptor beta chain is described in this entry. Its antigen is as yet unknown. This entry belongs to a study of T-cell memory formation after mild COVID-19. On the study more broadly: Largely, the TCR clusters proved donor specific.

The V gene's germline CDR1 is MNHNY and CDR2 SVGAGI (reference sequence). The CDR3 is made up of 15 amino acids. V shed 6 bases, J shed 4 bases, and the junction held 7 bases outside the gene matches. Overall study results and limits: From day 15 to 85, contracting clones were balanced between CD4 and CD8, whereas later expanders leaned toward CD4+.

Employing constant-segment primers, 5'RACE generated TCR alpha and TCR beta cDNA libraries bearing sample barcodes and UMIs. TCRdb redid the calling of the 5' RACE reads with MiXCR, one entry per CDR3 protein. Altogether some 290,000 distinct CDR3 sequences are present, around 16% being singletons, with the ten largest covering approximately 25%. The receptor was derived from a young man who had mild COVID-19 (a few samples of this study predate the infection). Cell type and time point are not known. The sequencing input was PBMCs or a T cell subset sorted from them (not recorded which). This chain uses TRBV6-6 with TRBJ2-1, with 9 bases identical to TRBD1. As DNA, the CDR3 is TGTGCCAGCAGAGAAGGACAGGGGAGGTACAATGAGCAGTTCTTC. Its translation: CASREGQGRYNEQFF.